A selection of T cell receptor beta chains follows, all from one sample in a study of blood T cell repertoires in COVID-19. Some clones are missing from TCRdb's copy, which holds only in-frame ones; the method was immunoSEQ multiplex PCR. In the table there are about 110,000 clones, roughly nine tenths of which are singletons. Source material: peripheral blood. These receptors all stem from a woman over 75 with acute or convalescent COVID-19. Each CDR3 is given with its conserved first and last residue. Each record gives: clone size, V gene, J gene, D gene, CDR3 protein, CDR3 DNA. The D gene is left open where the match is weak. Rows give clone size only sometimes, using once, few, many, or a class for an expanded clone.

clone_size: .
v_call: TRBV29-1
j_call: TRBJ2-7
d_call: .
cdr3_aa: CSVIQGSYEQYF
cdr3_nt: TGCAGCGTTATACAGGGATCCTACGAGCAGTACTTC

clone_size: .
v_call: TRBV4-1
j_call: TRBJ1-5
d_call: .
cdr3_aa: CASSQGTRGNQPQHF
cdr3_nt: TGCGCCAGCAGCCAAGGGACAAGAGGCAATCAGCCCCAGCATTTT

clone_size: .
v_call: TRBV7-9
j_call: TRBJ1-4
d_call: TRBD1
cdr3_aa: CASSELTGGRAPSNEKLFF
cdr3_nt: TGTGCCAGCAGCGAACTGACAGGGGGACGGGCCCCCTCTAATGAAAAACTGTTTTTT

clone_size: .
v_call: TRBV11-2
j_call: TRBJ1-4
d_call: TRBD1
cdr3_aa: CASSFAGGNEKLFF
cdr3_nt: TGTGCCAGCAGCTTCGCAGGGGGAAATGAAAAACTGTTTTTT

clone_size: .
v_call: TRBV7-6
j_call: TRBJ2-6
d_call: TRBD2
cdr3_aa: CASSRGGSGANVLTF
cdr3_nt: TGTGCCAGCAGCCGGGGGGGGTCTGGGGCCAACGTCCTGACTTTC

clone_size: .
v_call: TRBV28
j_call: TRBJ1-5
d_call: .
cdr3_aa: CASSDSTAEQPQHF
cdr3_nt: TGTGCCAGCAGCGACTCCACGGCGGAGCAGCCCCAGCATTTT

clone_size: .
v_call: TRBV3-1/TRBV3-2
j_call: TRBJ2-3
d_call: TRBD2
cdr3_aa: CASSQVLAGGTDTQYF
cdr3_nt: TGTGCCAGCAGCCAAGTACTAGCGGGGGGCACAGATACGCAGTATTTT

clone_size: .
v_call: TRBV7-6
j_call: TRBJ2-3
d_call: .
cdr3_aa: CASSATSRSIDTQYF
cdr3_nt: TGTGCCAGCAGCGCCACTAGCAGGTCCATTGATACGCAGTATTTT

clone_size: .
v_call: TRBV7-8
j_call: TRBJ2-5
d_call: .
cdr3_aa: CASSLRSGGGETQYF
cdr3_nt: TGTGCCAGCAGCTTACGTTCAGGTGGCGGGGAGACCCAGTACTTC

clone_size: .
v_call: TRBV19
j_call: TRBJ1-5
d_call: .
cdr3_aa: CASSRSVGGPQHF
cdr3_nt: TGTGCCAGTAGCCGGAGTGTTGGGGGCCCCCAGCATTTT

clone_size: .
v_call: TRBV6-2/TRBV6-3
j_call: TRBJ1-5
d_call: TRBD1
cdr3_aa: CASSLGDRAYNQPQHF
cdr3_nt: TGTGCCAGCAGTTTAGGGGACAGGGCCTACAATCAGCCCCAGCATTTT

clone_size: .
v_call: TRBV6-2/TRBV6-3
j_call: TRBJ1-2
d_call: .
cdr3_aa: CASSQTGYNYGYTF
cdr3_nt: TGTGCCAGCAGCCAGACAGGATATAACTATGGCTACACCTTC

clone_size: .
v_call: TRBV5-1
j_call: TRBJ2-6
d_call: .
cdr3_aa: CASSQVYDSGANVLTF
cdr3_nt: TGCGCCAGCAGCCAAGTCTACGACTCTGGGGCCAACGTCCTGACTTTC

clone_size: once
v_call: TRBV4-1
j_call: TRBJ2-1
d_call: TRBD2
cdr3_aa: CASSRPGTSGGRLNNEQFF
cdr3_nt: TGCGCCAGCAGCCGCCCCGGGACTAGCGGGGGGCGGCTCAACAATGAGCAGTTCTTC

clone_size: .
v_call: TRBV5-1
j_call: TRBJ1-3
d_call: TRBD1
cdr3_aa: CASSFGQGGSGNTIYF
cdr3_nt: TGCGCCAGCAGCTTTGGACAGGGTGGGTCTGGAAACACCATATATTTT

clone_size: .
v_call: TRBV23-1
j_call: TRBJ1-5
d_call: .
cdr3_aa: CASSQSGTPRGNQPQHF
cdr3_nt: TGCGCCAGCAGTCAATCGGGGACACCGAGGGGGAATCAGCCCCAGCATTTT

clone_size: .
v_call: TRBV10-3
j_call: TRBJ2-5
d_call: TRBD1
cdr3_aa: CAISPDRGTQYF
cdr3_nt: TGTGCCATCAGCCCTGACAGGGGGACCCAGTACTTC

clone_size: .
v_call: TRBV3-1/TRBV3-2
j_call: TRBJ2-5
d_call: .
cdr3_aa: CASSQAWGGETQYF
cdr3_nt: TGTGCCAGCAGCCAAGCGTGGGGAGGAGAGACCCAGTACTTC

clone_size: .
v_call: TRBV24-1
j_call: TRBJ2-1
d_call: TRBD1
cdr3_aa: CATSDPSRDRFNEQFF
cdr3_nt: TGTGCCACCAGTGACCCGTCCCGGGACAGGTTCAATGAGCAGTTCTTC

clone_size: .
v_call: TRBV4-3
j_call: TRBJ1-4
d_call: .
cdr3_aa: CASSQGDTGYNEKLFF
cdr3_nt: TGCGCCAGCAGCCAAGGCGACACAGGATATAATGAAAAACTGTTTTTT

clone_size: .
v_call: TRBV29-1
j_call: TRBJ2-2
d_call: .
cdr3_aa: CSVARTDTGELFF
cdr3_nt: TGCAGCGTTGCTAGGACAGACACCGGGGAGCTGTTTTTT

clone_size: .
v_call: TRBV29-1
j_call: TRBJ1-1
d_call: .
cdr3_aa: CTYGGTEAFF
cdr3_nt: TGCACCTATGGAGGGACTGAAGCTTTCTTT

clone_size: .
v_call: TRBV28
j_call: TRBJ1-2
d_call: .
cdr3_aa: CASSSVQGYTF
cdr3_nt: TGTGCCAGCAGTTCCGTCCAGGGCTACACCTTC

clone_size: .
v_call: TRBV5-1
j_call: TRBJ2-5
d_call: TRBD2
cdr3_aa: CASSLTLAGGNQETQYF
cdr3_nt: TGCGCCAGCAGCTTGACACTAGCGGGGGGCAACCAAGAGACCCAGTACTTC

clone_size: .
v_call: TRBV10-3
j_call: TRBJ2-7
d_call: TRBD2
cdr3_aa: CAISEVAGKYEQYF
cdr3_nt: TGTGCCATCAGTGAGGTAGCGGGGAAATACGAGCAGTACTTC

clone_size: .
v_call: TRBV20-1
j_call: TRBJ1-2
d_call: .
cdr3_aa: CSASDRTEPPYGYTF
cdr3_nt: TGCAGTGCTAGTGACCGGACAGAACCCCCCTATGGCTACACCTTC

clone_size: once
v_call: TRBV9
j_call: TRBJ1-2
d_call: TRBD1
cdr3_aa: CASSVGQGAGYGYTF
cdr3_nt: TGTGCCAGCAGCGTAGGACAGGGGGCGGGGTATGGCTACACCTTC

clone_size: .
v_call: TRBV30
j_call: TRBJ2-7
d_call: .
cdr3_aa: CAWSGGYPLGYEQYF
cdr3_nt: TGTGCCTGGAGTGGAGGGTACCCCCTTGGCTACGAGCAGTACTTC

clone_size: .
v_call: TRBV6-1
j_call: TRBJ1-5
d_call: .
cdr3_aa: CASSEVYSNQPQHF
cdr3_nt: TGTGCCAGCAGTGAAGTCTATAGCAATCAGCCCCAGCATTTT

clone_size: .
v_call: TRBV2
j_call: TRBJ2-1
d_call: TRBD2
cdr3_aa: CASSGAGGFAEQFF
cdr3_nt: TGTGCCAGCAGTGGGGCGGGGGGGTTCGCTGAGCAGTTCTTC

clone_size: .
v_call: TRBV5-1
j_call: TRBJ1-4
d_call: TRBD1
cdr3_aa: CASSLAGQGEFNEKLFF
cdr3_nt: TGCGCCAGCAGCTTGGCCGGTCAGGGGGAATTTAATGAAAAACTGTTTTTT

clone_size: .
v_call: TRBV5-6
j_call: TRBJ1-5
d_call: TRBD1
cdr3_aa: CASSRGQGHNQPQHF
cdr3_nt: TGTGCCAGCAGCCGGGGACAGGGACACAATCAGCCCCAGCATTTT

clone_size: .
v_call: TRBV9
j_call: TRBJ1-3
d_call: TRBD1
cdr3_aa: CASSPTGGSGNTIYF
cdr3_nt: TGTGCCAGCAGCCCAACAGGGGGCTCTGGAAACACCATATATTTT

clone_size: .
v_call: TRBV25-1
j_call: TRBJ2-2
d_call: TRBD2
cdr3_aa: CASRLAGAQELFF
cdr3_nt: TGTGCCAGCAGACTAGCGGGGGCCCAGGAGCTGTTTTTT

clone_size: .
v_call: TRBV9
j_call: TRBJ2-5
d_call: .
cdr3_aa: CASSSTVGSGETQYF
cdr3_nt: TGTGCCAGCAGCTCGACAGTGGGTTCCGGAGAGACCCAGTACTTC

clone_size: .
v_call: TRBV13
j_call: TRBJ2-1
d_call: TRBD2
cdr3_aa: CASSLTGWLAGGTSSYNEQFF
cdr3_nt: TGTGCCAGCAGCTTAACGGGGTGGCTAGCGGGGGGCACGAGCTCCTACAATGAGCAGTTCTTC

clone_size: .
v_call: TRBV28
j_call: TRBJ1-1
d_call: .
cdr3_aa: CPSYTEAFF
cdr3_nt: TGTCCGTCTTACACTGAAGCTTTCTTT

clone_size: .
v_call: TRBV4-1
j_call: TRBJ1-6
d_call: TRBD1
cdr3_aa: CASSQVSGGTGFSYNSPLHF
cdr3_nt: TGCGCCAGCAGCCAAGTGAGTGGGGGGACAGGTTTCTCCTATAATTCACCCCTCCACTTT

clone_size: .
v_call: TRBV27
j_call: TRBJ2-7
d_call: TRBD1
cdr3_aa: CASRPFTGAYEQYF
cdr3_nt: TGTGCCAGCAGGCCTTTTACAGGGGCCTACGAGCAGTACTTC

clone_size: once
v_call: TRBV29-1
j_call: TRBJ1-1
d_call: .
cdr3_aa: CSVERGANTEAFF
cdr3_nt: TGCAGCGTTGAACGTGGGGCGAACACTGAAGCTTTCTTT

clone_size: .
v_call: TRBV6-6
j_call: TRBJ2-7
d_call: TRBD1
cdr3_aa: CASSYSSQGAYEQYF
cdr3_nt: TGTGCCAGCAGTTACTCGAGTCAGGGGGCCTACGAGCAGTACTTC

clone_size: .
v_call: TRBV6-5
j_call: TRBJ1-4
d_call: .
cdr3_aa: CASRRDQGGKLFF
cdr3_nt: TGTGCCAGCAGGAGGGACCAGGGAGGAAAACTGTTTTTT

clone_size: .
v_call: TRBV5-6
j_call: TRBJ1-3
d_call: .
cdr3_aa: CASRTYRDQYGNTIYF
cdr3_nt: TGTGCCAGCAGAACATACAGGGATCAGTATGGAAACACCATATATTTT

clone_size: .
v_call: TRBV10-2
j_call: TRBJ1-1
d_call: TRBD1
cdr3_aa: CASGTGWAEAFF
cdr3_nt: TGCGCCAGCGGGACAGGGTGGGCTGAAGCTTTCTTT

clone_size: .
v_call: TRBV9
j_call: TRBJ2-3
d_call: TRBD2
cdr3_aa: CASSLAGGFTDTQYF
cdr3_nt: TGTGCCAGCAGCCTAGCGGGGGGATTTACAGATACGCAGTATTTT

clone_size: once
v_call: TRBV7-2
j_call: TRBJ1-2
d_call: TRBD1
cdr3_aa: CASSLAPDRGGYGYTF
cdr3_nt: TGTGCCAGCAGCTTAGCCCCCGACAGGGGAGGCTATGGCTACACCTTC

clone_size: .
v_call: TRBV2
j_call: TRBJ2-1
d_call: TRBD2
cdr3_aa: CAILKGRVGNEQFF
cdr3_nt: TGTGCCATCCTCAAAGGGAGGGTTGGGAATGAGCAGTTCTTC

clone_size: .
v_call: TRBV28
j_call: TRBJ1-2
d_call: .
cdr3_aa: CASSFGTENYGYTF
cdr3_nt: TGTGCCAGCAGTTTCGGGACTGAGAACTATGGCTACACCTTC

clone_size: .
v_call: TRBV6-2/TRBV6-3
j_call: TRBJ2-1
d_call: TRBD2
cdr3_aa: CASSGDYSSYNEQFF
cdr3_nt: TGTGCCAGCAGCGGGGACTACAGCTCCTACAATGAGCAGTTCTTC

clone_size: .
v_call: TRBV5-6
j_call: TRBJ1-2
d_call: .
cdr3_aa: CASSLIPDSSNYGYTF
cdr3_nt: TGTGCCAGCAGCTTGATTCCGGACAGCTCTAACTATGGCTACACCTTC

clone_size: .
v_call: TRBV12-3/TRBV12-4
j_call: TRBJ1-2
d_call: .
cdr3_aa: CASSLPGYYGYTF
cdr3_nt: TGTGCCAGCAGTTTACCCGGGTACTATGGCTACACCTTC

clone_size: .
v_call: TRBV6-5
j_call: TRBJ1-1
d_call: .
cdr3_aa: CASRAGQTNTEAFF
cdr3_nt: TGTGCCAGCAGGGCTGGACAGACGAACACTGAAGCTTTCTTT

clone_size: .
v_call: TRBV19
j_call: TRBJ2-7
d_call: .
cdr3_aa: CASSIRTGVYEQYF
cdr3_nt: TGTGCCAGTAGTATCCGGACGGGGGTCTACGAGCAGTACTTC